The 19 T cell receptor beta chains below come from one sample, sequenced in a study of cytomegalovirus exposure and HLA in healthy donors. Primers for the PCR totalled 60 Vbeta and 13 Jbeta. Sequenced by immunoSEQ multiplex PCR; TCRdb stores in-frame clones only, minus some. Counted here are roughly 140,000 clones, about 74% occurring once; the ten biggest clones make up approximately 4.9%. The sequencing input was PBMCs. These receptors all stem from a woman between 50 and 59 years old in good health and CMV-seronegative.

This clone was seen just once. The chain carries TRBV11-2 and TRBJ1-4; possibly TRBD1 for D (6 bases). The V end lost 5 bases, the J end lost 5 bases, and 9 bases lay between the germline ends. The CDR3 consists of 13 residues. Germline V gives CDR1 SGHAT, CDR2 FQNNGV. The CDR3 protein is CASSRGQNEKLFF. Written as DNA, the CDR3 is TGTGCCAGCAGCCGAGGACAGAATGAAAAACTGTTTTTT.

The chain carries TRBV4-1 and TRBJ2-1; 7 bases map to TRBD2. Per germline, CDR1 MGHRA and CDR2 YSYEKL. The CDR3 totals 14 residues. With 4 bases clipped from V and 8 bases from J, the junction kept 8 bases outside the gene matches. In DNA, the CDR3 is TGCGCCAGCAGCCCGCGGGGGTTTGGCGATGAGCAGTTCTTC. Translated, it gives CASSPRGFGDEQFF.

The chain joins TRBV5-1 to TRBJ2-3; D is possibly TRBD2 (6 bases). Trimming removed 2 bases at V and 0 bases at J, with 7 bases between. The germline CDR1 and CDR2 sequences are SGHRS and YFSETQ. The CDR3 extends over 14 amino acids. CDR3: CASSFSGSTDTQYF. CDR3 nucleotide sequence: TGCGCCAGCAGCTTCAGCGGGAGCACAGATACGCAGTATTTT.

The chain combines TRBV4-3 with TRBJ1-3, with 10 bases aligning to TRBD1. Looked up from germline, CDR1 is LGHNA and CDR2 is YSLEER. The CDR3 has 15 residues. With V trimmed by 4 bases and J by 8 bases, 8 bases remained unmatched. The chain's CDR3 is CASSLSTGGGDTIYF. The CDR3 DNA reads as TGCGCCAGCAGCCTATCGACAGGGGGCGGCGACACCATATATTTT.

A few counts support this clone. This chain uses TRBV19 with TRBJ1-6; 7 nucleotides match TRBD1. The CDR3 length is 15 residues. Germline V gene lookup returns CDR1 LNHDA and CDR2 SQIVND (reference sequence). Trimming cost V 4 bases and J 5 bases; bases outside gene matches: 5. The CDR3 nucleotides are TGTGCCAGTAGTAGGGACAGCTTTAATAATTCACCCCTCCACTTT. Its translation: CASSRDSFNNSPLHF.

This clone has just one count. The V gene is TRBV7-6, the J gene TRBJ2-3; TRBD1 is a possible D gene (5 bases). CDR1 and CDR2 from the germline V gene are SGHVS and FNYEAQ. CDR3 size: 15 residues. Trimming shortened V by 1 base and J by 2 bases, and 10 bases separated the two germline ends. The CDR3 DNA follows: TGTGCCAGCAGCTTAGTTAGGGGTCCCACAGATACGCAGTATTTT. It yields the protein CASSLVRGPTDTQYF.

The gene calls are TRBV2 and TRBJ1-2, with 9 bases identical to TRBD1. From germline, CDR1 is SNHLY and CDR2 FYNNEI. The CDR3 has 14 residues. V shed 6 bases and J 4 bases; nucleotides not matched to a gene: 6. CDR3 sequence: CASSVTGGGYGYTF. The CDR3 nucleotides are TGTGCCAGCAGCGTCACAGGGGGCGGCTATGGCTACACCTTC.

This chain links TRBV19 with TRBJ1-6; TRBD1 agrees at 7 bases. There are 14 residues in the CDR3. The J segment lost 9 bases and the V segment lost 7 bases, leaving 9 bases of the junction unmatched. The germline gives CDR1 LNHDA, CDR2 SQIVND (reference sequence). CDR3 loop: CASTPTGRASPLHF. The CDR3 nucleotides are TGTGCCAGTACCCCGACAGGGCGAGCTTCACCCCTCCACTTT.

This rearrangement joins TRBV5-1 to TRBJ1-5; D is unclear. The CDR3 has 13 amino acids. From germline, CDR1 is SGHRS and CDR2 YFSETQ. The V end lost 5 bases, the J end lost 0 bases, and 6 bases lay between the germline ends. The CDR3 DNA reads as TGCGCCAGCAGTTTTTATAGCAATCAGCCCCAGCATTTT. As protein: CASSFYSNQPQHF.

The CDR3 region has the DNA TGTGCCAGCAGCTTAAGGCTAGCCGAAGAGACCCAGTACTTC. It is translated as CASSLRLAEETQYF. The V and J genes are TRBV11-2 and TRBJ2-5, with D tentatively TRBD2 (5 bases). Per germline, CDR1 SGHAT and CDR2 FQNNGV. Trimming took off 2 bases at V and 3 bases at J, with 10 bases between the two ends. This CDR3 comprises 14 residues.

V usage is TRBV7-9 and J usage is TRBJ1-2; 9 bases agree with TRBD1. Germline loops: CDR1 SEHNR, CDR2 FQNEAQ (reference sequence). The CDR3 is made up of 18 amino acids. V lost 6 bases, J lost 2 bases, and 16 bases stayed unmatched. Written as DNA, the CDR3 is TGTGCCAGCAGGCAGAAACGGGACAGGGATATTTGGAACTATGGCTACACCTTC. Its protein is CASRQKRDRDIWNYGYTF.

V and J are TRBV6-1 and TRBJ2-1; D is possibly TRBD1 (5 bases). The ends were cut back, 7 bases at V and 0 bases at J, with 10 bases in the middle. Germline assignment: CDR1 MNHNS and CDR2 SASEGT. The CDR3 runs 14 residues. CDR3 DNA sequence: TGTGCCAGCAAGGGGATTAGCTCCTACAATGAGCAGTTCTTC. This translates into CASKGISSYNEQFF.

V usage is TRBV7-9 and J usage is TRBJ2-3; unclear D gene. CDR3 size: 15 residues. The V gene's germline CDR1 is SEHNR and CDR2 FQNEAQ (reference sequence). V dropped 4 bases and J dropped 0 bases, with 11 bases sitting between them. The CDR3: CASSWVDKSTDTQYF. DNA for the CDR3: TGTGCCAGCAGCTGGGTCGACAAAAGCACAGATACGCAGTATTTT.

The J gene is TRBJ2-5, the V gene TRBV11-2; 11 bases align to TRBD2. This CDR3 region has 17 residues. Germline loops: CDR1 SGHAT, CDR2 FQNNGV. J lost 7 bases, V lost 0 bases, and 10 bases had no gene match. CDR3 protein: CASSLDSSLAGAWTQYF. The CDR3 bases are TGTGCCAGCAGCTTAGATTCGTCACTAGCGGGGGCTTGGACCCAGTACTTC.

This clone was detected only once. The chain recombines TRBV5-1 with TRBJ2-7, with D possibly being TRBD2 (6 bases). Germline V CDR1 and CDR2: SGHRS, YFSETQ. V was trimmed by 4 bases and J by 0 bases, leaving 17 bases between them. The CDR3 extends over 16 amino acids. The CDR3 reads CASSREAGLSSYEQYF. The CDR3 bases are TGCGCCAGCAGCAGGGAAGCGGGTCTCAGCTCCTACGAGCAGTACTTC.

V usage is TRBV6-4 and J usage is TRBJ2-1; 8 bases are shared with TRBD2. CDR3 length equals 13 residues. The V segment lost 6 bases and the J segment 8 bases; nucleotides outside the gene matches: 6. Germline CDR1 and CDR2: MRHNA and SNTAGT. CDR3 loop: CASRKSGGDEQFF. DNA for the CDR3: TGTGCCAGCAGGAAGAGCGGGGGAGATGAGCAGTTCTTC.

This sequence joins TRBV6-6 and TRBJ1-1; perhaps TRBD1 as D (6 bases). The ends were cut back, 2 bases at V and 0 bases at J, with 13 bases in the middle. There are 16 residues in the CDR3. CDR1 is MNHNY, CDR2 SVGAGI, per germline (reference sequence). CDR3 residues: CASSYRSDRMNTEAFF. CDR3 DNA: TGTGCCAGCAGTTACCGGTCCGACAGGATGAACACTGAAGCTTTCTTT.

This chain links TRBV4-1 with TRBJ2-1, with TRBD2 matching over 10 bases. Trimming removed 5 bases from V and 4 bases from J; junction bases left unmatched: 5. From germline, CDR1 is MGHRA and CDR2 YSYEKL. This CDR3 has 15 amino acids. CDR3 DNA sequence: TGCGCCAGCAGCACCGAGCGGGGGGGATACAATGAGCAGTTCTTC. Its translation: CASSTERGGYNEQFF.

V is TRBV27 and J is TRBJ1-1, with D possibly TRBD1 on 6 matching bases. The CDR3 covers 12 residues. Trimming took 10 bases from V and 0 from J, leaving 9 bases between them. Germline V gene sequence: CDR1 MNHEY, CDR2 SMNVEV (reference sequence). The CDR3 region has the DNA TGTGCCACAGGGGTAATGAACACTGAAGCTTTCTTT. Amino acid sequence: CATGVMNTEAFF.